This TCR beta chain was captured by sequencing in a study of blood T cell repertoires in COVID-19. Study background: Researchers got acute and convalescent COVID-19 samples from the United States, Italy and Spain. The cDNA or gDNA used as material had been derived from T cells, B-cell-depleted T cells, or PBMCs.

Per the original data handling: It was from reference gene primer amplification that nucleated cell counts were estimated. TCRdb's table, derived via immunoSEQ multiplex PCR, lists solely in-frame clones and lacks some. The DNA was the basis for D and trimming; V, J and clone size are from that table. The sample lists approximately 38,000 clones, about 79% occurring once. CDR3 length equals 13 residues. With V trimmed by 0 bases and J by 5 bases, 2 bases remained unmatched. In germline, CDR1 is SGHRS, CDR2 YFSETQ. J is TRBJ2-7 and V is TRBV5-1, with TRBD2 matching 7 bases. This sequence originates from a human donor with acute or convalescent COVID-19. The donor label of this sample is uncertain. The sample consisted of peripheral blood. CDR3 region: CASSLVTSNEQYF. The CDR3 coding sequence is TGCGCCAGCAGCTTGGTGACTAGCAACGAGCAGTACTTC.